The 14 T cell receptor beta chains below all came from one sample that was sequenced in a study of T cell changes during pregnancy in multiple sclerosis. This table comes from immunoSEQ multiplex PCR, and its TCRdb copy is limited to in-frame clones, with some not included. The sample records roughly 40,000 clones, more than 85% being singletons. Sequenced here: CD8+ T cells from peripheral blood mononuclear cells, sampled in the first trimester of pregnancy. These receptor sequences come from a female donor with multiple sclerosis, enrolled in a pregnancy study.

About this clone itself: The junction departs from the called germline gene at one end, perhaps through a read error. The chain uses TRBV7-7 and TRBJ2-5; D might be TRBD2 (6 bases). CDR3 size: 18 residues. CDR1 is SSHAT, CDR2 FNYEAQ, per germline (reference sequence). CDR3 bases: TGTGCTAGCAGCTTAGCCCCGGGTGGGACTGAAACTCAAGAGACCCAGTACTTC. Translating it yields CASSLAPGGTETQETQYF.

The rearrangement links TRBV5-4 to TRBJ2-6; 7 bases line up with TRBD2. J was trimmed by 0 bases and V by 5 bases; bases with no gene match: 11. CDR1 and CDR2 from the germline V gene are SGHNT and YYREEE (reference sequence). The CDR3 extends over 18 amino acids. The DNA of the CDR3 is TGTGCCAGCAGTCCCCGGCCGGGGGGAAGCTCTGGGGCCAACGTCCTGACTTTC. Protein: CASSPRPGGSSGANVLTF.

CDR3 residues: CASSLVQGHSGANVLTF. CDR3 DNA sequence: TGTGCCAGCAGCTTGGTGCAGGGCCACTCTGGGGCCAACGTCCTGACTTTC. The chain is built from TRBV5-4 and TRBJ2-6, with a possible D match to TRBD1 (5 bases). The CDR3 runs 17 residues. Per germline, CDR1 SGHNT and CDR2 YYREEE (reference sequence). Trimming took 0 bases from V and 0 from J, leaving 10 bases between them.

This chain links TRBV14 with TRBJ1-2, with D perhaps matching TRBD1 (6 bases). Trimming took off 6 bases at V and 4 bases at J, with 12 bases between the two ends. CDR3 length: 13 residues. Germline CDR1 SGHDN, CDR2 FVKESK. CDR3: CASSQGTPYGYTF. The CDR3 DNA follows: TGTGCCAGCAGTCAGGGGACCCCCTATGGCTACACCTTC.

Remarks on this clone: The junction and the germline gene differ at one end; a read error may be behind it. The rearrangement uses TRBV7-7 and TRBJ2-1; D gene unclear. The CDR3 is 14 residues long. CDR1 SSHAT and CDR2 FNYEAQ come from the germline V gene (reference sequence). The CDR3 coding sequence is TGTGCTAGCAGCTTAGGGTACCAGTACAATGAGCAGTTCTTC. Translation: CASSLGYQYNEQFF.

This chain uses TRBV18 with TRBJ1-2; 10 nucleotides line up with TRBD1. Germline-derived CDR1 and CDR2 are KGHSH and LQKENI. V lost 5 bases to trimming and J lost 8 bases; unmatched junction nucleotides: 5. The CDR3 has 13 amino acids. This CDR3 reads CASSSGTGDGYTF. DNA of the CDR3: TGTGCCAGCTCATCAGGGACAGGGGACGGCTACACCTTC.

V usage is TRBV2 and J usage is TRBJ1-5, with D uncertain. Trimming took 5 bases from V and 11 from J, leaving 13 bases between them. Germline V gene lookup returns CDR1 SNHLY and CDR2 FYNNEI. The CDR3 loop spans 12 amino acids. CDR3 protein: CASSNIVDSQHF. The CDR3, as DNA: TGTGCCAGCAGTAACATCGTCGATTCCCAGCATTTT.

V is TRBV11-2 and J is TRBJ2-3, with 9 positions matching TRBD1. The CDR3 spans 16 residues. The germline gives CDR1 SGHAT, CDR2 FQNNGV. Losses at the gene ends were 5 bases for V and 4 bases for J; bases not matched to a gene: 10. The CDR3 region is CASSTYRGHPADTQYF. As DNA, the CDR3 is TGTGCCAGCAGCACCTACAGGGGGCACCCTGCAGATACGCAGTATTTT.

The chain uses TRBV6-1 and TRBJ2-2, with D possibly matching TRBD2 (7 bases). V lost 2 bases and J lost 7, with 17 bases in between. The CDR3 spans 16 residues. From germline, CDR1 is MNHNS and CDR2 SASEGT. Here the CDR3 DNA reads TGTGCCAGCAGTGAAATCGTAGGGGGGGGCGACGGGGAGCTGTTTTTT. Protein: CASSEIVGGGDGELFF.

The chain couples TRBV7-8 to TRBJ2-2, with a tentative D call TRBD2 (5 bases). This CDR3 spans 13 amino acids. V shed 8 bases and J shed 6 bases, with 13 bases lying between them. The germline gives CDR1 SGHVS, CDR2 FQNEAQ. The CDR3 sequence is CASGLLDPGELFF. CDR3 sequence (DNA): TGTGCCAGCGGTCTACTAGACCCCGGGGAGCTGTTTTTT.

This chain links TRBV25-1 with TRBJ2-7; the match to TRBD1 covers 7 bases. The CDR3 runs 15 residues. The V gene end was trimmed by 4 bases and the J gene end by 2 bases; junction bases not matched to a gene: 8. Germline-derived CDR1 and CDR2 are MGHDK and SYGVNS. CDR3 protein: CASSGRTGAAYEQYF. CDR3 coding DNA: TGTGCCAGCAGTGGCCGCACAGGGGCGGCCTACGAGCAGTACTTC.

The chain carries TRBV13 and TRBJ1-3; no reliable D call. Germline V gives CDR1 PRHDT, CDR2 FYEKMQ (reference sequence). Between the trimmed V and J ends, which lost 1 base and 4 bases, there was a span of 5 bases. The CDR3 is 13 residues long. The CDR3 sequence: CASSLAGGNTIYF. CDR3 DNA sequence: TGTGCCAGCAGCTTAGCAGGAGGAAACACCATATATTTT.

V gene TRBV27 combines with J gene TRBJ1-1; weak D call: TRBD1 (5 bases). CDR3 length: 14 amino acids. The V gene's germline CDR1 is MNHEY and CDR2 SMNVEV (reference sequence). Trimming left V 6 bases short and J 0 bases short, with 11 bases between. Here the CDR3 reads CASSADNLNTEAFF. CDR3 DNA: TGTGCCAGCAGCGCGGACAACTTGAACACTGAAGCTTTCTTT.

The rearrangement joins TRBV19 to TRBJ2-1, with 10 bases fitting TRBD2. The CDR3 has 18 residues. Germline V lookup: CDR1 LNHDA, CDR2 SQIVND (reference sequence). Germline trimming cut 1 base from V and 2 bases from J; bases unmatched to any gene: 8. CDR3 nucleotides: TGTGCCAGTAGTATAGTGCCTAGCGGGGGTCCCCCCTACAATGAGCAGTTCTTC. It specifies CASSIVPSGGPPYNEQFF.